Each of the 20 T cell receptor beta chains below was sequenced from the same sample in a study of T cells in Graves' hyperthyroidism and ophthalmopathy. Amplified TCR beta CDR3 regions derived from RNA transcripts. RT-PCR in the first round (using the HTBI primer set) targeted the TCR CDR3. MiXCR, run by TCRdb on the multiplex PCR reads, gives a single entry per CDR3 protein. This sample has roughly 93,000 distinct CDR3 sequences, with roughly 49% found just once. The sequencing sample was made of blood. These receptors all come from a woman aged 40 to 50 with Graves' hyperthyroidism.

This rearrangement joins TRBV7-8 to TRBJ2-3, with TRBD2 matching 7 bases. The J segment lost 6 bases and the V segment lost 5 bases, leaving 5 bases of the junction unmatched. Germline V gene data show CDR1 as SGHVS and CDR2 as FQNEAQ. This CDR3 spans 13 amino acids. The CDR3: CASSPWGGDTQYF. The CDR3 nucleotides are TGTGCCAGCAGCCCTTGGGGGGGGGATACGCAGTATTTT.

This clonotype has just a few counts. A much bigger clone sits one base away, suggesting this may be a read error. J is TRBJ1-3 and V is TRBV28, with TRBD1 as a possible D gene (5 bases). From germline, CDR1 is MDHEN and CDR2 SYDVKM. This CDR3 comprises 15 residues. The ends were cut back, 5 bases at V and 0 bases at J, with 11 bases in the middle. In DNA, the CDR3 is TGTGCCAGCAGTGCCAAACAGGTCTCTGGAAACACCATATATTTT. Translated: CASSAKQVSGNTIYF.

Worth noting for this clonotype: The CDR3 does not end in the conserved phenylalanine or tryptophan, so this is likely a read error. The limits of the CDR3 on the DNA are not certain, so only TCRdb's listed CDR3 is given. The rearrangement links TRBV20-1 to TRBJ1-6. The CDR3 spans 8 amino acids, including both terminal residues. Germline V gene lookup returns CDR1 DFQATT and CDR2 SNEGSKA (reference sequence). The CDR3 loop is CSARDRTV.

This clonotype was picked up many times. This chain's CDR3 is CSVEVSRDRVGGYTF. In DNA form, the CDR3 reads TGCAGCGTTGAAGTCTCTAGGGACAGGGTCGGTGGCTACACCTTC. This chain connects TRBV29-1 to TRBJ1-2; 9 bases map to TRBD1. Per the germline V gene, CDR1 is SQVTM and CDR2 is ANQGSEA. The length of the CDR3 is 15 residues. V lost 1 base to trimming and J lost 7 bases; unmatched junction nucleotides: 10.

In its sample, this clonotype was seen once. V gene TRBV7-9 combines with J gene TRBJ2-5; tentative D call: TRBD1 (6 bases). V gave up 7 bases and J gave up 7 bases, with 10 bases separating them. Per the germline V gene, CDR1 is SEHNR and CDR2 is FQNEAQ (reference sequence). The CDR3 totals 11 residues. The CDR3 bases are TGTGCCAGCAAGGGCAGGGGGACCCAGTACTTC. It encodes CASKGRGTQYF.

This chain links TRBV6-2 or TRBV6-3 with TRBJ2-2, with 10 bases fitting TRBD2. This CDR3 region has 17 residues. Germline V gives CDR1 MNHEY, CDR2 SVGEGT. V lost 5 bases and J lost 6; bases outside the gene matches: 12. The CDR3 reads CASSAWTPSGSPGELFF. Here the CDR3 DNA reads TGTGCCAGCAGTGCGTGGACTCCTAGCGGGAGTCCCGGGGAGCTGTTTTTT.

In its sample, this clonotype was seen a few times. The chain carries TRBV2 and TRBJ2-5, with TRBD2 identical over 11 bases. CDR3 size: 14 residues. Germline CDR1 and CDR2: SNHLY and FYNNEI. Trimming took 2 bases from V and 4 from J; bases not matched to a gene: 0. Here the CDR3 reads CASSELAGGETQYF. The DNA of the CDR3 is TGTGCCAGCAGTGAACTAGCGGGGGGAGAGACCCAGTACTTC. Variable domain in full (rest from reference TRBV2 and TRBJ2-5): EPEVTQTPSHQVTQMGQEVILRCVPISNHLYFYWYRQILGQKVEFLVSFYNNEISEKSEIFDDQFSVERPDGSNFTLKIRSTKLEDSAMYFCASSELAGGETQYFGPGTRLLVL.

The count of this clonotype is one. Its ends do not fully match the called genes, so a read error is possible. The chain recombines TRBV29-1 with TRBJ1-2; 8 bases map to TRBD1. Germline lookup yields CDR1 SQVTM and CDR2 ANQGSEA. The CDR3 loop spans 12 amino acids. This CDR3 is CGVQRQGWIYTF. Written as DNA, the CDR3 is TGCGGCGTTCAACGACAGGGGTGGATCTACACCTTC.

The chain uses TRBV20-1 and TRBJ1-1, with 10 bases fitting TRBD1. Trimming took 3 bases from V and 7 from J; bases not matched to a gene: 2. Germline assignment: CDR1 DFQATT and CDR2 SNEGSKA (reference sequence). The CDR3 is 12 amino acids. CDR3 sequence (DNA): TGCAGTGCTAGGACAGGGGGCATTGAAGCTTTCTTT. Translation gives CSARTGGIEAFF.

The chain is built from TRBV20-1 and TRBJ2-7, with TRBD1 identical over 7 bases. J gave up 1 base and V 1 base, and 1 base lay outside the gene matches. CDR1 is DFQATT, CDR2 SNEGSKA, per germline (reference sequence). The CDR3 spans 13 residues. The CDR3 is CSARGDSSYEQYF. The CDR3 nucleotides are TGCAGTGCTAGAGGGGACAGTTCCTACGAGCAGTACTTC.

This clonotype has a single count. The V and J genes are TRBV6-1 and TRBJ2-2; D might be TRBD1 (5 bases). The germline V and J ends were trimmed by 6 bases and 5 bases, with 13 bases remaining between them. This CDR3 comprises 14 residues. CDR1 and CDR2 (germline): MNHNS, SASEGT. In nucleotides, the CDR3 is TGTGCCAGCAGAGGCGCAGGGTTTACCGGGGAGCTGTTTTTT. It encodes CASRGAGFTGELFF.

In DNA form, the CDR3 reads TGTGCCAGCAGGTTGGTCGGCTATGGCTACACCTTC. Translation gives CASRLVGYGYTF. This chain connects TRBV6-5 to TRBJ1-2; D gene unclear. V lost 6 bases, J lost 4 bases, and 9 bases lay in between. This CDR3 has 12 residues. Germline V CDR1 and CDR2: MNHEY, SVGAGI.

This clonotype was seen at least ten times. The V gene is TRBV2, the J gene TRBJ2-2; no reliable D call. CDR3 size: 12 residues. Germline lookup yields CDR1 SNHLY and CDR2 FYNNEI. Trimming stripped 1 base from V and 7 bases from J, with 4 bases between. CDR3 DNA sequence: TGTGCCAGCAGTGAAGAGGGCGGGGAGCTGTTTTTT. This codes for CASSEEGGELFF.

This clonotype has ten or more counts. The V and J genes are TRBV29-1 and TRBJ2-7; 9 positions agree with TRBD1. After removal of 6 bases from V and 3 bases from J, the junction contained 6 bases not matched to a gene. CDR1 is SQVTM and CDR2 is ANQGSEA in the germline V gene. This CDR3 contains 13 residues. DNA of the CDR3: TGCAGCGTGACTCCGGGACAGGGCTACGAGCAGTACTTC. This encodes CSVTPGQGYEQYF.

The chain links TRBV10-3 to TRBJ2-2, with 8 positions matching TRBD1. V shed 5 bases, J shed 7 bases, and the junction held 12 bases outside the gene matches. The V gene's germline CDR1 is ENHRY and CDR2 SYGVKD. The CDR3 totals 16 residues. The DNA for the CDR3 is TGTGCCATCAGTCCTGGCGGGGACAGGAACTACGGGGAGCTGTTTTTT. Translation gives CAISPGGDRNYGELFF.

The V gene is TRBV12-3 or TRBV12-4, the J gene TRBJ2-3; D uncertain. The CDR3 has 14 residues. Trimming took off 0 bases at V and 0 bases at J, with 4 bases between the two ends. The CDR3 region is CASSLAGSTDTQYF. CDR3 sequence (DNA): TGTGCCAGCAGTTTAGCGGGGAGCACAGATACGCAGTATTTT.

V usage is TRBV20-1 and J usage is TRBJ2-5; 11 bases match TRBD2. Germline CDR1 is DFQATT and CDR2 is SNEGSKA (reference sequence). With 6 bases clipped from V and 4 bases from J, the junction kept 7 bases outside the gene matches. CDR3 length equals 14 residues. The CDR3 DNA follows: TGCAGTGCCACTAGCGGGAGTAGGGGAGAGACCCAGTACTTC. It yields the protein CSATSGSRGETQYF.

The rearrangement uses TRBV9 and TRBJ1-2, with D unresolved. V was pared by 3 bases and J by 8 bases, with 8 bases between. The CDR3 runs 11 residues. The germline CDR1 and CDR2 sequences are SGDLS and YYNGEE. The CDR3 sequence is CASSDPQGYTF. The CDR3 nucleotides read TGTGCCAGCAGCGACCCCCAGGGCTACACCTTC.

V usage is TRBV29-1 and J usage is TRBJ2-6; D is possibly TRBD1 (6 bases). Looked up from germline, CDR1 is SQVTM and CDR2 is ANQGSEA. This CDR3 comprises 15 residues. V was clipped by 5 bases and J by 4 bases, with 15 bases between them. The CDR3 coding sequence is TGCAGCGTTCTTCAGGGGATGGTCGGGGCCAACGTCCTGACTTTC. It encodes CSVLQGMVGANVLTF.

The chain uses TRBV15 and TRBJ2-7; the match to TRBD1 covers 7 bases. This CDR3 contains 13 residues. In germline, CDR1 is LNHNV, CDR2 YYDKDF (reference sequence). With V trimmed by 5 bases and J by 3 bases, 4 bases remained unmatched. The CDR3 sequence is CATSRDRFYEQYF. CDR3 in DNA: TGTGCCACCAGCCGGGACAGATTCTACGAGCAGTACTTC.